This T cell receptor beta chain was captured by sequencing in a study of OX40 agonist ivuxolimab in advanced cancers. Whole-study findings and limits: The work left the antigen specificity of expanded peripheral T cells undetermined.

TCRdb's table, derived via immunoSEQ multiplex PCR, lists solely in-frame clones and lacks some. This sample has some 44,000 clones, with 80% found just once. This clone was counted a single time. Its antigen remains unknown. Germline-derived CDR1 and CDR2 are MDHEN and SYDVKM. The CDR3 loop spans 15 amino acids. The V segment lost 6 bases and the J segment 7 bases; nucleotides outside the gene matches: 10. This sequence joins TRBV28 and TRBJ2-1; TRBD2 matches at 9 bases. This material consisted of CD4+ or CD8+ T cells sorted from blood, taken in a trial of the OX40 agonist ivuxolimab. The receptor's source is an adult with an advanced solid tumor such as melanoma, head and neck, liver or kidney cancer. The CDR3 loop is CASRNGAGGRNEQFF. Written as DNA, the CDR3 is TGTGCCAGCAGAAACGGGGCGGGAGGGCGAAATGAGCAGTTCTTC.